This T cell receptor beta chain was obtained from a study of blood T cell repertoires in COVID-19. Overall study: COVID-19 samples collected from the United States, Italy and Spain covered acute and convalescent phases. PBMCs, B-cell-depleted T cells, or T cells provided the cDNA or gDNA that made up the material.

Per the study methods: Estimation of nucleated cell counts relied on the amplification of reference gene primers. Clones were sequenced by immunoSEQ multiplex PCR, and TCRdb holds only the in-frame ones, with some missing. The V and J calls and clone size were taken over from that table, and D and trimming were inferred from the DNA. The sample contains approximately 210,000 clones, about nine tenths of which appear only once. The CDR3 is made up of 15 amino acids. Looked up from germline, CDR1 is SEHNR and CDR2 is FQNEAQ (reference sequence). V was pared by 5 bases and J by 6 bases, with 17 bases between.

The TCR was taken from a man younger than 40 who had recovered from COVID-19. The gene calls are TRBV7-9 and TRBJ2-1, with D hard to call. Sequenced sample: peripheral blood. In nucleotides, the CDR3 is TGTGCCAGCAGCCCTTCAGTGCGGCCCTCCAATGAGCAGTTCTTC. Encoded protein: CASSPSVRPSNEQFF. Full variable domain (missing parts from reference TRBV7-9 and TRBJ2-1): DTGVSQNPRHKITKRGQNVTFRCDPISEHNRLYWYRQTLGQGPEFLTYFQNEAQLEKSRLLSDRFSAERPKGSFSTLEIQRTEQGDSAMYLCASSPSVRPSNEQFFGPGTRLTVL.